The T cell receptor (beta chain) under discussion was sequenced for a study of T cells in Graves' hyperthyroidism and ophthalmopathy. The CDR3 has 8 amino acids, counting both end residues. Germline lookup yields CDR1 SNHLY and CDR2 FYNNEI. Researchers took RNA transcripts and amplified the TCR beta CDR3 regions from them. TCR CDR3 underwent first-round RT-PCR with the HTBI primer set. A single record per CDR3 protein comes from TCRdb applying MiXCR to the multiplex PCR reads. Among about 540,000 distinct CDR3 sequences listed, around 45% were seen once. In patients aged 18 to 65, hyperthyroidism was newly diagnosed, with duration under 2 months. Every diagnosis used clinical symptoms, serum thyroxine and TRAb, thyroid ultrasound and orbital computed tomography. A note on this clonotype: This CDR3 fails to terminate in the conserved phenylalanine or tryptophan, so it likely reflects a read error. The DNA is omitted, as the CDR3 cannot be located on it reliably, and the CDR3 follows TCRdb's listing.

The sequence was collected from a woman under 30 with Graves' hyperthyroidism. Material for sequencing was peripheral blood or thyroid tissue (not recorded which). The chain uses TRBV2 and TRBJ1-3; the table's D call TRBD1 went unverified against the DNA. The CDR3 sequence: CASKTTWA.